This T cell receptor (beta chain) was sequenced for a study of T cell responses to AZD1222 COVID-19 vaccine. General study results and limits: Among AZD1222 vaccinees, only 5 or 6 were seropositive at baseline. Spike-specific TCR breadth and depth went up after people got two AZD1222 doses.

Only in-frame clones appear in the TCRdb table, and some are missing; sequencing was by immunoSEQ multiplex PCR. The sample holds 150,000 or so clones; approximately 90% are singletons and the top ten take more than 0.9%. Comment on this clone: Its specificity is not known.

The CDR3 sequence is 16 residues long. This specimen was peripheral blood, taken 28 days after the second AZD1222 dose. The chain has TRBV21-1 and TRBJ2-1. TRBV21-1 is recorded as a pseudogene. The clonotype originates from an adult who received the AZD1222 COVID-19 vaccine. The CDR3 here is CASSKGIRDGYNEQFF. The DNA of the CDR3 is TGTGCCAGCAGCAAAGGGATCCGGGACGGCTACAATGAGCAGTTCTTC.